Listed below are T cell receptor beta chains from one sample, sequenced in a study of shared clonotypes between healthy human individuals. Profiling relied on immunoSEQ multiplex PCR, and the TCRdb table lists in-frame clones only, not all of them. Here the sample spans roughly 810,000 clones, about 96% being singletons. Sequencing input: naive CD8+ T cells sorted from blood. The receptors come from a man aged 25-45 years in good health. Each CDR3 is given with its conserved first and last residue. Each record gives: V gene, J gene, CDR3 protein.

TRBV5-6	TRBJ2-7	CASSSSSYEQYF
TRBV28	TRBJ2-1	CASSLGGNEQFF
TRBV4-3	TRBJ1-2	CASSQGLTTANYGYTF
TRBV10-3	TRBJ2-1	CAITETSGDNEQFF
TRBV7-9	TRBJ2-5	CASSFLLAGDGETQYF
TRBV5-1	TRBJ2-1	CASSLTGTGFNNEQFF
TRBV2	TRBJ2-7	CASSDLTGPGEQYF
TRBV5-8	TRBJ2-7	CASSLLEGSSYEQYF
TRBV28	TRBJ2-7	CASSPRTSGYDSYEQYF
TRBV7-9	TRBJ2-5	CASRTSGRVPQETQYF
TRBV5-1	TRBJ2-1	CASSSPARDQFF
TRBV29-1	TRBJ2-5	CSVEDFGGRGIQETQYF
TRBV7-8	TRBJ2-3	CASSQGLAGLDTQYF
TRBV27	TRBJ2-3	CASSLIGKRTDTQYF
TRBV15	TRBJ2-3	CATCTRDNTDTQYF
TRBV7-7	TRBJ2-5	CASSPRLAGGETQYF
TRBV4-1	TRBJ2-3	CASSREPAASTDTQYF
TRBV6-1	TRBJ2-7	CASSEAQEGLQGYEQYF
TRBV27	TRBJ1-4	CASSLYWGVGEKLFF